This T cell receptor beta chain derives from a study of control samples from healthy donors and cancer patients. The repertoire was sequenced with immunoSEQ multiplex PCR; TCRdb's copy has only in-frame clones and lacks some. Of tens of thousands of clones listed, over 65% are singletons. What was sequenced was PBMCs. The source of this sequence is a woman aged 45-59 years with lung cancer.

The CDR3 coding sequence is TGTGCCAGCAGTGAAGCGAGGTCTACTAGAAACAATCAGCCCCAGCATTTT. Protein: CASSEARSTRNNQPQHF. The chain joins TRBV2 to TRBJ1-5; D not resolved. Germline values: CDR1 SNHLY, CDR2 FYNNEI. The CDR3 spans 17 residues. Trimming took 0 bases from V and 3 from J, leaving 15 bases between them.